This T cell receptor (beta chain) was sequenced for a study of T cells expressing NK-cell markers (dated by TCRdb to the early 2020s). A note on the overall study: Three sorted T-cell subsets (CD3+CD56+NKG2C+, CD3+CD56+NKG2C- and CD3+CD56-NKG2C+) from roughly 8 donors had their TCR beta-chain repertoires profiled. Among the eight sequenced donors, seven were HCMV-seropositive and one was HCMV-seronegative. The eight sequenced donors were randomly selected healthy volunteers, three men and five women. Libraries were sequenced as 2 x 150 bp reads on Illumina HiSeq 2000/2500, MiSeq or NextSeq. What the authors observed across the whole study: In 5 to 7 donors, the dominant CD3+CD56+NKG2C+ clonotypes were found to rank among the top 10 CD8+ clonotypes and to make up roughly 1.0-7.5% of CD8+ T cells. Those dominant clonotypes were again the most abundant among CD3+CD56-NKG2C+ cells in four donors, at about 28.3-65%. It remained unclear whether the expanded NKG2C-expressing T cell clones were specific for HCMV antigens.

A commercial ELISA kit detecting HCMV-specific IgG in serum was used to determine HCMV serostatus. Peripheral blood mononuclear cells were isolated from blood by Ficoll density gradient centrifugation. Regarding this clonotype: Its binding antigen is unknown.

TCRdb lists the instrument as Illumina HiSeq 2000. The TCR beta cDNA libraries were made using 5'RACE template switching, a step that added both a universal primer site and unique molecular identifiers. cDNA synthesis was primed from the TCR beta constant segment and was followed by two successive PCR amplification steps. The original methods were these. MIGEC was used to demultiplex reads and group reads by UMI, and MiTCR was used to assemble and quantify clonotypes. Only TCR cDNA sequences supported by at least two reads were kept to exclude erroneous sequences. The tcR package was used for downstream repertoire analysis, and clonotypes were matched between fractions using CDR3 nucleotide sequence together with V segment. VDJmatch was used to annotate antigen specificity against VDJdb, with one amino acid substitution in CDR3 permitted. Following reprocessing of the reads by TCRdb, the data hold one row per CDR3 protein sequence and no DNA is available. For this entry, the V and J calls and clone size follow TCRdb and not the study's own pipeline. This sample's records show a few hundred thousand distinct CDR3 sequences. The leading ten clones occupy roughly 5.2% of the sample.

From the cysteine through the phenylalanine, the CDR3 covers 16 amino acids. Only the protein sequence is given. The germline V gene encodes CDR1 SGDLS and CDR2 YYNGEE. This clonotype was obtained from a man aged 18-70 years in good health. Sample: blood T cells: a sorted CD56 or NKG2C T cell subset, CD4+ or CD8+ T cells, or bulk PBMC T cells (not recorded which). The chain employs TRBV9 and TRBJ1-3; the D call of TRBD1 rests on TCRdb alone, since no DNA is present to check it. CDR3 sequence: CASSVAGAVAGNTIYF.